Given below is one T cell receptor (beta chain) in context. This specimen includes other DNA sequences encoding the same CDR3. Profiling relied on immunoSEQ multiplex PCR, and the TCRdb table lists in-frame clones only, not all of them. Of about 38,000 clones in the sample, roughly 90% were seen once. The data are from a study of blood T cell repertoires in COVID-19. Study-level background: In each case, the material was cDNA or gDNA derived from T cells, B-cell-depleted T cells, or PBMCs.

The CDR3 is made up of 15 amino acids. After removal of 3 bases from V and 0 bases from J, the junction contained 2 bases not matched to a gene. In germline, CDR1 is KGHSH, CDR2 LQKENI. Material: peripheral blood. The TCR was taken from a man in his 60s with active or convalescent COVID-19. The rearrangement joins TRBV18 to TRBJ2-7; TRBD2 aligns across 10 bases. The CDR3 protein is CASSPSSGGSYEQYF. The DNA of the CDR3 is TGTGCCAGCTCACCCTCTAGCGGGGGCTCCTACGAGCAGTACTTC.